The 10 T cell receptor beta chains below all came from one sample that was sequenced in a study of blood T cell repertoires in COVID-19 (dated by TCRdb to the early 2020s). The library came from the immunoSEQ multiplex PCR assay. In its TCRdb copy, this immuneACCESS table keeps in-frame sequences only and misses some clones. Where compared with another copy, unresolved V genes explain less than half of these, and the others have no known cause. The sample includes some 230,000 clones, with roughly 84% observed a single time. The ten largest clones add up to about 1% of the sample. Material: peripheral blood. These receptors all stem from a man in his forties with acute or convalescent COVID-19.

This chain joins TRBV18 and TRBJ2-5, with 9 bases that match TRBD2. This CDR3 is 17 amino acids long. V dropped 2 bases and J dropped 1; count of bases not matched to a gene: 8. CDR1 is KGHSH, CDR2 LQKENI, per germline. The CDR3: CASSPRTLAGSQETQYF. DNA for the CDR3: TGTGCCAGCTCACCAAGGACTCTAGCGGGGAGCCAAGAGACCCAGTACTTC.

The gene calls are TRBV7-9 and TRBJ1-2; possible D gene TRBD1, 5 bases. V was cut by 4 bases and J by 8 bases, with 14 bases left in between. The CDR3 loop spans 13 amino acids. Germline V gene sequence: CDR1 SEHNR, CDR2 FQNEAQ (reference sequence). Here the CDR3 reads CASSSAGGVGYTF. For the CDR3, the DNA is TGTGCCAGCAGCTCCGCCGGGGGAGTGGGCTACACCTTC. The full variable domain, in which reference TRBV7-9 and TRBJ1-2 provide the parts outside the CDR3, is DTGVSQNPRHKITKRGQNVTFRCDPISEHNRLYWYRQTLGQGPEFLTYFQNEAQLEKSRLLSDRFSAERPKGSFSTLEIQRTEQGDSAMYLCASSSAGGVGYTFGSGTRLTVV.

The CDR3 nucleotides are TGTGCCAGCAGCCTAGACGGGAAGGCCAAGCAGTACTTC. This sequence encodes CASSLDGKAKQYF. V is TRBV7-3 and J is TRBJ2-7; possible D gene TRBD2, 5 bases. Trimming took 5 bases from V and 8 from J, leaving 16 bases between them. Germline loops: CDR1 SGHTA, CDR2 FQGTGA. This CDR3 spans 13 amino acids.

The chain couples TRBV28 to TRBJ1-4; 7 positions match TRBD1. This CDR3 region has 14 residues. Germline values: CDR1 MDHEN, CDR2 SYDVKM. V lost 3 bases to trimming and J lost 8 bases; unmatched junction nucleotides: 6. CDR3 bases: TGTGCCAGCAGTTTTAGGACAGGTGGGGAAAAACTGTTTTTT. Residues: CASSFRTGGEKLFF.

The V and J genes are TRBV2 and TRBJ1-2; D call uncertain. CDR1 and CDR2 (germline): SNHLY, FYNNEI. The CDR3 covers 13 residues. Trimming pared 1 base from V and 7 bases from J, leaving 10 bases between. CDR3 nucleotides: TGTGCCAGCAGTGAAGGGTATCCCAGTGGCTACACCTTC. Its translation: CASSEGYPSGYTF.

A few counts support this clone. In DNA, the CDR3 is TGTGCCAGCAGTACAAATAGCAATCAGCCCCAGCATTTT. As protein: CASSTNSNQPQHF. The chain combines TRBV5-4 with TRBJ1-5; D remains unclear. Germline V gene data show CDR1 as SGHNT and CDR2 as YYREEE (reference sequence). The CDR3 has 13 residues. The V and J ends lost 5 bases and 0 bases respectively, with 6 bases between them.

This clone was seen only a few times. The chain carries TRBV7-6 and TRBJ1-5; the match to TRBD1 covers 9 bases. The germline gives CDR1 SGHVS, CDR2 FNYEAQ. The CDR3 has 17 residues. With 1 base clipped from V and 0 bases from J, the junction kept 4 bases outside the gene matches. CDR3 bases: TGTGCCAGCAGCTTAGGGTGGGACAGGGCTAGCAATCAGCCCCAGCATTTT. Residues: CASSLGWDRASNQPQHF. Full variable domain (outside the CDR3, taken from reference TRBV7-6 and TRBJ1-5): GAGVSQSPRYKVTKRGQDVALRCDPISGHVSLYWYRQALGQGPEFLTYFNYEAQQDKSGLPNDRFSAERPEGSISTLTIQRTEQRDSAMYRCASSLGWDRASNQPQHFGDGTRLSIL.

The genes are TRBV30 and TRBJ1-1, with TRBD1 matching 8 bases. This CDR3 has 13 amino acids. V gave up 2 bases and J gave up 6 bases; unmatched junction bases: 5. Germline V gene sequence: CDR1 GTSNPN, CDR2 SVGIG (reference sequence). This CDR3 is CAWSIGQGSEAFF. DNA of the CDR3: TGTGCCTGGAGTATAGGACAGGGCTCTGAAGCTTTCTTT.

The chain links TRBV11-2 to TRBJ2-7, with 12 bases aligning to TRBD2. Judging by the DNA end, TRBJ2-1 fits better; the J call may be wrong. The CDR3 spans 16 residues. Germline V gives CDR1 SGHAT, CDR2 FQNNGV. As DNA, the CDR3 is TGTGCCAGCAGCTCTAGCGGGGGGGCCTCCTACAATGAGCAGTTCTTC. Amino acid sequence: CASSSSGGASYNEQFF.

CDR3: CASSPLGRGSMNTEAFF. The CDR3 region has the DNA TGTGCCAGCAGCCCACTGGGAAGGGGATCGATGAACACTGAAGCTTTCTTT. The rearrangement joins TRBV3-1 (or the pseudogene TRBV3-2) to TRBJ1-1; weak D call: TRBD1 (5 bases). The germline gives CDR1 LGHDT, CDR2 YNNKEL (reference sequence). V shed 4 bases and J shed 0 bases, with 18 bases lying between them. The CDR3 loop spans 17 amino acids.